Detailed here is one T cell receptor (beta chain). Its cognate antigen is unknown. The PCR ran on 60 Vbeta and 13 Jbeta primers. Profiling relied on immunoSEQ multiplex PCR, and the TCRdb table lists in-frame clones only, not all of them. The sample has 98,000 or so clones, over 75% seen once; the top ten hold 5.8%. This entry belongs to a study of cytomegalovirus exposure and HLA in healthy donors. Study-wide results and caveats: Later analysis showed TCR association rates varying by HLA locus, highest for DRB1 and lowest for HLA-C. There was a cluster of highly shared sequence variants that was likely a sequencing artifact.

V lost 2 bases, J lost 4 bases, and 7 bases stayed unmatched. Germline-derived CDR1 and CDR2 are SNHLY and FYNNEI. The CDR3 consists of 16 residues. The sequenced sample consisted of PBMCs. This TCR came from a man aged 55 to 69 in good health and CMV-seropositive. This sequence joins TRBV2 and TRBJ2-3; TRBD2 matches at 9 bases. The CDR3 bases are TGTGCCAGCAGTGAAACTCCTAGCGGGGTTGCAGATACGCAGTATTTT. Protein product: CASSETPSGVADTQYF.